Sequencing of this T cell receptor beta chain was carried out in a study of T cells in Graves' hyperthyroidism and ophthalmopathy. This clonotype occurred a few times. There were TCR beta CDR3 regions amplified from RNA transcripts. An initial round of RT-PCR targeting the TCR CDR3 relied on the HTBI primer set. TCRdb reprocessed the multiplex PCR reads with MiXCR, giving one entry per CDR3 protein. The table has around 690,000 distinct CDR3 sequences, less than 25% seen once. Germline V CDR1 and CDR2: MNHNS, SASEGT. Trimming removed 5 bases at V and 6 bases at J, with 14 bases between. There are 14 residues in the CDR3.

The chain employs TRBV6-1 and TRBJ1-5, with D hard to call. Sequenced: blood. The clonotype originates from a young man with Graves' ophthalmopathy. The CDR3 loop reads CASSFLGSSQPQHF. CDR3 coding DNA: TGTGCCAGCAGTTTTCTTGGCAGTAGTCAGCCCCAGCATTTT.